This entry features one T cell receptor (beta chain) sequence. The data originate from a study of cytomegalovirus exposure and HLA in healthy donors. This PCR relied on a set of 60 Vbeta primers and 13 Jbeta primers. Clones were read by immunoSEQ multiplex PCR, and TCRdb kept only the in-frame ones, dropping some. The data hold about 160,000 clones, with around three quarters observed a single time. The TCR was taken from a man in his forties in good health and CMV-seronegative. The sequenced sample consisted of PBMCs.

Here the CDR3 reads CASSPRGQPSYEQYV. The CDR3 DNA reads TGTGCCAGCAGCCCCCGAGGGCAACCTTCCTACGAGCAGTACGTC. The chain links TRBV2 to TRBJ2-7; D possibly corresponds to TRBD2 (5 bases). CDR3 length equals 15 residues. The V end lost 6 bases, the J end lost 1 base, and 16 bases lay between the germline ends. Germline lookup yields CDR1 SNHLY and CDR2 FYNNEI.